This T cell receptor (beta chain) is from a study of Graves' ophthalmopathy and Graves' hyperthyroidism. Diagnostic conclusions were grounded in clinical symptoms, serum thyroxine, TRAb, thyroid ultrasound and orbital computed tomography. Fresh peripheral blood, roughly 9.4 ml, was the PBMC source. Germline V gene lookup returns CDR1 MGHDK and CDR2 SYGVNS. Trimming removed 3 bases from V and 8 bases from J; junction bases left unmatched: 9. This CDR3 has 14 residues. Using RNA transcripts, the TCR beta CDR3 regions were amplified. Investigators did first-round RT-PCR with HTBI primers, then second-round multiplex PCR. Each CDR3 protein is one row after TCRdb ran MiXCR on the multiplex PCR reads. The profile shows hundreds of thousands of distinct CDR3 sequences, around 42% of them singletons. Whole-study findings and limits: Both an approximately 70% sensitivity and an approximately 72% specificity characterized the model's predictions of ophthalmopathy progression. Most clonotypes expanded in thyroid above 0.001 frequency were present in blood too.

This clonotype has ten or more counts. The target antigen is unknown. The sequencing sample was made of peripheral blood. The receptor comes from an adult man with Graves' ophthalmopathy. The chain employs TRBV25-1 and TRBJ1-2, with 7 bases aligning to TRBD1. The CDR3: CASSESTGRYGYTF. The CDR3, as DNA: TGTGCCAGCAGTGAGTCGACAGGGAGGTACGGCTACACCTTC.